This T cell receptor beta chain was documented in a study of T cells in Graves' hyperthyroidism and ophthalmopathy. As for the study in general: Peripheral blood was drawn at first diagnosis, prior to all treatment. Study-wide results and limits: Ophthalmopathy stood apart from stable hyperthyroidism in a 13 V-J model. Blood also contained most expanded thyroid clonotypes above 0.001.

The hyperthyroidism was newly diagnosed and had lasted under 2 months; the patients were aged 18 to 65. Researchers amplified the TCR beta CDR3 regions from RNA transcripts. The HTBI primer set drove a first-round RT-PCR of the TCR CDR3. TCRdb re-called the multiplex PCR reads with MiXCR, one entry per CDR3 protein. In the table there are fewer than 500,000 distinct CDR3 sequences, about 13% of which are singletons. There are a few counts of this clonotype. Its antigen is undetermined. Sequences were obtained from blood. This TCR was sampled from a man in his thirties or forties with Graves' hyperthyroidism that later progressed to Graves' ophthalmopathy.

CDR3 bases: TGTGCCAGCAGTTTAGGCCAGACAGGGTGGGGTGATACGCAGTATTTT. Translating gives CASSLGQTGWGDTQYF. The genes are TRBV28 and TRBJ2-3; 7 bases are shared with TRBD1. Germline CDR1 and CDR2: MDHEN and SYDVKM. J lost 6 bases, V lost 2 bases, and 11 bases had no gene match. The CDR3 sequence is 16 residues long.